Listed here is a single TCR beta chain. Its antigen is as yet unknown. Libraries were prepared by immunoSEQ multiplex PCR; TCRdb keeps only in-frame clonotypes and omits some of them. Of approximately 49,000 clones in the sample, around 84% are singletons; the top ten hold under 30%. CDR3 length: 14 amino acids. Trimming removed 0 bases at V and 1 base at J, with 6 bases between. Germline V lookup: CDR1 MNHEY, CDR2 SVGAGI. This entry belongs to a study of OX40 agonist ivuxolimab in advanced cancers. Study overall: Patients received ivuxolimab, an agonistic anti-OX40 (CD134) antibody. Findings and caveats of the study: CD4+ and CD8+ T cells in blood underwent clonal expansion by week 6 at 0.1 to 3.0 mg/kg.

Sequencing used CD4+ or CD8+ T cells sorted from blood, obtained in a trial of the OX40 agonist ivuxolimab. The chain joins TRBV6-5 to TRBJ1-2; perhaps TRBD1 as D (6 bases). This receptor was taken from an adult with an advanced solid tumor such as melanoma, head and neck, liver or kidney cancer. DNA of the CDR3: TGTGCCAGCAGTTACTCGGACAGTAACTATGGCTACACCTTC. This translates into CASSYSDSNYGYTF.